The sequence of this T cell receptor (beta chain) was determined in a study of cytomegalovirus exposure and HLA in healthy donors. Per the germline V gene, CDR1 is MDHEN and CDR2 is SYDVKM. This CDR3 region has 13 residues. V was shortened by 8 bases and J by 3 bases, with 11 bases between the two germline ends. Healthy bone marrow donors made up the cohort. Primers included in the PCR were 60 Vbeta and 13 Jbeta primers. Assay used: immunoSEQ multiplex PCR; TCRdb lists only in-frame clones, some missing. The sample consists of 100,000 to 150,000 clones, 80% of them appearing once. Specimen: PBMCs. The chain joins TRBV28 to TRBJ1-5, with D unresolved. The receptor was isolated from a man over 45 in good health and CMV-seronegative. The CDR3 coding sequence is TGTGCCAGCTCACCCGGAGTCAATCAGCCCCAGCATTTT. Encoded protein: CASSPGVNQPQHF. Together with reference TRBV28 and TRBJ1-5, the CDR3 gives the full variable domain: DVKVTQSSRYLVKRTGEKVFLECVQDMDHENMFWYRQDPGLGLRLIYFSYDVKMKEKGDIPEGYSVSREKKERFSLILESASTNQTSMYLCASSPGVNQPQHFGDGTRLSIL.